Sequencing of this T cell receptor (beta chain) was carried out in a study of blood T cell repertoires in COVID-19 (TCRdb year 2020). About the full investigation: Samples from collaborators originated in the United States, Italy and Spain and spanned both the acute and convalescent phases of COVID-19. The material from the prospective study consisted of cDNA or gDNA derived from T cells, B-cell-depleted T cells, or PBMCs. The dataset comprised deeply sampled blood TCRbeta repertoires from subjects exposed to, actively infected with, or recovered from COVID-19. The repertoires were made available in a free public database intended to serve as a resource for research on the immune response to SARS-CoV-2. The samples were drawn from the first 160 participants of the ongoing ImmuneRACE study and from 950 to 1,500 subjects provided by 6 global collaborators. A de-identified subject ID, COVID-19 status, age in years and sex were almost always included in the sample metadata. Where available, HLA class I and class II types were taken from metadata supplied by the sample provider and were not determined by assay-based typing.

V trim: 4 bases; J trim: 8 bases; unmatched bases: 13. The CDR3 sequence holds 17 residues, the cysteine and phenylalanine included. Just CDR3 DNA is preserved here, 51 bases in frame from base 1. CDR1 and CDR2 are drawn from the germline V gene: SGHRS, YFSETQ. The immunoSEQ Assay, a bias-controlled multiplex PCR, was used to amplify TCRbeta CDR3 regions from genomic DNA. As for how the authors treated the data: Within the assay, amplification of reference gene primers was used to estimate how many nucleated cells each sample contained. Sequence reads were collapsed and filtered to measure the absolute abundance of every unique TCRbeta CDR3 rearrangement. For each sample, productive Simpson clonality was calculated as the square root of Simpson's diversity index across productive rearrangements. TCRdb holds this immuneACCESS table with in-frame rearrangements only. Some clones are missing; in checked studies, unresolved V genes explain under half, and the rest has no known cause. The DNA was the basis for D and trimming; V, J and clone size are from that table. Here the sample has tens of thousands of clones; approximately 91% occur a single time. The top ten clones comprise roughly 26% of the sample.

Remarks on this clone: Its cognate antigen has yet to be identified. Base qualities were left out, and no much larger clone turns up one base away.

What the authors observed across the whole study: How much clinical and demographic metadata was included differed by source and by participant, and the metadata was provided uncurated.

Each collaborating institution followed its own protocols to collect whole blood in K2EDTA tubes. For TCRbeta analysis, collaborators shipped samples in one of three forms: frozen whole blood, isolated PBMCs, or DNA extracted from either of those sample types. This TCR came from a woman of 80 years or more with active or convalescent COVID-19. Recombination linked TRBV5-1 to TRBJ1-4; 11 bases in the junction line up with TRBD1. The material sequenced was peripheral blood. The CDR3 region reads CASSPTDRGRGEEKLFF. The DNA sequence reads TGCGCCAGCAGCCCTACGGACAGGGGGCGAGGTGAAGAAAAACTGTTTTTT.